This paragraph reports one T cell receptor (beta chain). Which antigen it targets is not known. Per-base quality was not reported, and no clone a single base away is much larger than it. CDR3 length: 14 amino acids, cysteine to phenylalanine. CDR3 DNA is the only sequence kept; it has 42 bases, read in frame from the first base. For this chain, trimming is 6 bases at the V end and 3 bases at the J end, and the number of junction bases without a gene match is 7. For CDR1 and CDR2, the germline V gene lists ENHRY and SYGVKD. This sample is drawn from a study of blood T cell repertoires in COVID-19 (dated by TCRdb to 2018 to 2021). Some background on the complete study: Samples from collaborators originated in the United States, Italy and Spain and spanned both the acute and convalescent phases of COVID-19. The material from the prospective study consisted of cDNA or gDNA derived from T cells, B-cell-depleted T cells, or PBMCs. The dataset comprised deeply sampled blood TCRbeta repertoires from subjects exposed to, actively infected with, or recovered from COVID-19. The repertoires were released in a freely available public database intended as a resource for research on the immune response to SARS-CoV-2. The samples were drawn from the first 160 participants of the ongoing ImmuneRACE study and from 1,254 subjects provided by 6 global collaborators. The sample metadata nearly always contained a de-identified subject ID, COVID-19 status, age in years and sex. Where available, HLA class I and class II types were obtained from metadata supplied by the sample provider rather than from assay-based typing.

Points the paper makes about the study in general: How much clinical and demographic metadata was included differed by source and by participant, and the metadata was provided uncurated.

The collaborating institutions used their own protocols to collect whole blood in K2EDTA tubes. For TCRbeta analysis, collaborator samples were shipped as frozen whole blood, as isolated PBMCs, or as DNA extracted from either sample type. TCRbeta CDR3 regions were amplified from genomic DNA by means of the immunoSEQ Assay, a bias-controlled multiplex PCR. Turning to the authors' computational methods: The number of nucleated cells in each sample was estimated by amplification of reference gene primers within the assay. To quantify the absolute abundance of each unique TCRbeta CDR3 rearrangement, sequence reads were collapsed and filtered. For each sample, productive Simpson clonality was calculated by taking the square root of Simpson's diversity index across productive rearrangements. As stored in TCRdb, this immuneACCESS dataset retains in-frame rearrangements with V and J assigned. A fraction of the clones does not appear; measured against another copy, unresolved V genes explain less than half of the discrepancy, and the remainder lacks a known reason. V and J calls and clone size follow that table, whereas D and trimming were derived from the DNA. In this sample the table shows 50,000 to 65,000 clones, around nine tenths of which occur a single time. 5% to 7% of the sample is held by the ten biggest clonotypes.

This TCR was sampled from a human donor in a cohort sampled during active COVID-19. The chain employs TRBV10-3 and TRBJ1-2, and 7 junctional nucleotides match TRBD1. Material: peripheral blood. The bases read TGTGCCATCAGACAGGACAGGATAGACTATGGCTACACCTTC. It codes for CAIRQDRIDYGYTF.